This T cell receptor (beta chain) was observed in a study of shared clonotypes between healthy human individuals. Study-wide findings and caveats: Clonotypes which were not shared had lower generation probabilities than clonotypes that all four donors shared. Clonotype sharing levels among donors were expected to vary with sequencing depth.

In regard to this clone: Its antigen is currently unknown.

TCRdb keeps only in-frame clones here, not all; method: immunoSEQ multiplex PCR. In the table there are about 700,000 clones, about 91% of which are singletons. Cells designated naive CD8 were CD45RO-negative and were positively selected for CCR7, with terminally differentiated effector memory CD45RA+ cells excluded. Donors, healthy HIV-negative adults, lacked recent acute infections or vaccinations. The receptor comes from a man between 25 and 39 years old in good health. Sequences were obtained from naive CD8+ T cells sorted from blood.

CDR3 sequence: CASSLSPLGETDTQYF. In DNA, the CDR3 is TGTGCCAGCAGCTTAAGCCCCCTGGGGGAGACAGATACGCAGTATTTT. V gene TRBV7-9 combines with J gene TRBJ2-3; either TRBD1 or TRBD2 may fit D (5 bases each). The CDR3 spans 16 residues. The germline CDR1 and CDR2 sequences are SEHNR and FQNEAQ (reference sequence). V was trimmed by 2 bases and J by 3 bases, leaving 15 bases between them. Together with reference TRBV7-9 and TRBJ2-3, the CDR3 gives the full variable domain: DTGVSQNPRHKITKRGQNVTFRCDPISEHNRLYWYRQTLGQGPEFLTYFQNEAQLEKSRLLSDRFSAERPKGSFSTLEIQRTEQGDSAMYLCASSLSPLGETDTQYFGPGTRLTVL.